This T cell receptor (beta chain) is drawn from a study of OX40 agonist ivuxolimab in advanced cancers. The overall study: Checkpoint inhibitors had been given previously to roughly 40% of patients. Study outcomes and limitations: Some patients who did not respond also had low normalized T-cell clonal expansion. Among the lowest peripheral clonal expansion occurred in 0.1-3.0 mg/kg partial responders.

As concerns this clone: Its antigen is unknown.

At baseline, cycle 4 day 1, and cycle 7 day 1, blood was sampled. The data were produced by immunoSEQ multiplex PCR, yet TCRdb's version contains in-frame clones alone and is incomplete. The data contain around 77,000 clones, around four fifths of them singletons. The V and J ends lost 5 bases and 4 bases respectively, with 10 bases between them. The CDR3 totals 13 residues. Germline V lookup: CDR1 SGHDT, CDR2 YYEEEE. J is TRBJ2-4 and V is TRBV5-6; D might be TRBD1 or TRBD2, each matching 5 bases. This receptor was obtained from an adult with an advanced solid tumor such as melanoma, head and neck, liver or kidney cancer. The sequencing here drew on CD4+ or CD8+ T cells sorted from blood, taken in a trial of the OX40 agonist ivuxolimab. CDR3 loop: CASRSGTKNIQYF. CDR3 DNA sequence: TGTGCCAGCAGGTCAGGGACGAAAAACATTCAGTACTTC.